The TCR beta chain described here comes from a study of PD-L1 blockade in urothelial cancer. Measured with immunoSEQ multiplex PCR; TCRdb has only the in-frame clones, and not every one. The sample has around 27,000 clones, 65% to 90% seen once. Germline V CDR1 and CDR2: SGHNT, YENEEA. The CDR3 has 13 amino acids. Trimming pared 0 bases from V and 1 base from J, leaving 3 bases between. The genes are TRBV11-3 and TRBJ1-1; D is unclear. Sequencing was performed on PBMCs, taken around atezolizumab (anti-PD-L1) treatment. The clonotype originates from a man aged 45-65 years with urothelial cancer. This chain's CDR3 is CASSLDRNTEAFF. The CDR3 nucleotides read TGTGCCAGCAGCTTAGACAGGAACACTGAAGCTTTCTTT. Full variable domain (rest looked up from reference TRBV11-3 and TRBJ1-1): EAGVVQSPRYKIIEKKQPVAFWCNPISGHNTLYWYLQNLGQGPELLIRYENEEAVDDSQLPKDRFSAERLKGVDSTLKIQPAELGDSAVYLCASSLDRNTEAFFGQGTRLTVV.